This T cell receptor (beta chain) was sequenced in a study of T cells in Graves' hyperthyroidism and ophthalmopathy. Germline CDR1 MNHEY, CDR2 SVGAGI. The CDR3 spans 14 residues. The germline V and J ends were trimmed by 0 bases and 7 bases, with 12 bases remaining between them. Study-wide findings and caveats: A model of 13 V-J pairs discriminated ophthalmopathy from stable hyperthyroidism.

The investigators amplified TCR beta CDR3 regions from RNA transcripts. A set of HTBI primers served as the primers for a first-round RT-PCR of the TCR CDR3. TCRdb ran MiXCR on the multiplex PCR reads and lists one entry per CDR3 protein. The sample has about 380,000 distinct CDR3 sequences; 11% to 15% are singletons. Ten or more counts support this clonotype. Antigen specificity is unknown. The chain recombines TRBV6-5 with TRBJ1-1, with D perhaps TRBD1 (5 bases). The sequencing sample was made of blood. This clonotype was sampled from a woman between 55 and 75 years old with Graves' hyperthyroidism. The CDR3 is CASSYSGGALEAFF. CDR3 DNA: TGTGCCAGCAGTTACTCGGGAGGGGCGCTTGAAGCTTTCTTT.